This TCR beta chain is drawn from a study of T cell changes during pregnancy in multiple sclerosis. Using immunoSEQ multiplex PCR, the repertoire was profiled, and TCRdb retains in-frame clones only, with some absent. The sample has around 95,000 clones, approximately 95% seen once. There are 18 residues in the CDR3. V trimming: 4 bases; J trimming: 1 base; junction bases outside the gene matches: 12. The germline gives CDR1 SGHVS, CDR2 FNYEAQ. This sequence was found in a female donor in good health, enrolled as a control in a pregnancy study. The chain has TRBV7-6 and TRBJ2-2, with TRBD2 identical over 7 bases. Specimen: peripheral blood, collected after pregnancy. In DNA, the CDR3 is TGTGCCAGCAGCTCGGACGGAGCCATAGCGGGGAACACCGGGGAGCTGTTTTTT. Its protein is CASSSDGAIAGNTGELFF.